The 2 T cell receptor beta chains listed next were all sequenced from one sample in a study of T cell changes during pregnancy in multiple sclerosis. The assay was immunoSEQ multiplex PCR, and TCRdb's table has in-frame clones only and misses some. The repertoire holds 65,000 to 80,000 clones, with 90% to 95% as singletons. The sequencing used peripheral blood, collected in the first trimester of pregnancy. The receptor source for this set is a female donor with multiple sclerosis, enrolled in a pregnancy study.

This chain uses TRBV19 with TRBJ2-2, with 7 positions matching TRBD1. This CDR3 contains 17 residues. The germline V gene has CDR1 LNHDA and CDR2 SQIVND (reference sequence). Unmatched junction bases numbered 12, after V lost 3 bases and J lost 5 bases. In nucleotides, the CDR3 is TGTGCCAGTAGTATTGCCCCCCGGACAGGCGATACCGGGGAGCTGTTTTTT. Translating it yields CASSIAPRTGDTGELFF.

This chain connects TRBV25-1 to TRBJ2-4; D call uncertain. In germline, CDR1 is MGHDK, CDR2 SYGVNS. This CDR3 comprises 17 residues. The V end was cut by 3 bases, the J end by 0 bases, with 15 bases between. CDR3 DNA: TGTGCCAGCAGTGAGGAAGGCGGAAGTGTAGCCAAAAACATTCAGTACTTC. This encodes CASSEEGGSVAKNIQYF. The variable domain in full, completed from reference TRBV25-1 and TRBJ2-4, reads EADIYQTPRYLVIGTGKKITLECSQTMGHDKMYWYQQDPGMELHLIHYSYGVNSTEKGDLSSESTVSRIRTEHFPLTLESARPSHTSQYLCASSEEGGSVAKNIQYFGAGTRLSVL.